One T cell receptor beta chain is described in this entry. Its antigen target is currently unknown. The sample holds no much larger clone one base away, and base qualities are not on file. Memory CD4+ T cells were FACS-sorted on a FACSAria III to over 98% purity as all CD4+ cells other than CD45RA+CCR7+CD95- naive cells. Blood from healthy donors was obtained from blood donation centers in Switzerland. Total CD4+ T cells and monocytes were enriched by positive selection with CD4 and CD14 magnetic microbeads. Before sorting, CD8+, CD14+, CD16+, CD56+, CD19+ and CD25-bright cells were excluded. In two blood donors, total memory CD4+ T cells were sequenced directly ex vivo to assess in vivo expansion of bacteria-reactive clonotypes. Isolation of peripheral blood mononuclear cells from donor blood was performed with Ficoll-Paque Plus. Taken from the germline V gene, the CDR1 and CDR2 loops are MDHEN and SYDVKM. Reading from cysteine to phenylalanine, the CDR3 counts 14 amino acids. The read is trimmed to its CDR3 DNA, 42 bases read in frame from base 1. V is cut by 5 bases and J by 4 bases, and the space between the germline ends is 13 bases.

These data belong to a study of human CD4 T cells and Enterobacteriaceae (dated by TCRdb to about 2020). The investigation overall reported the following: In ex vivo samples, clonotypes with broad cross-reactivity seemed more expanded than specific clonotypes, as 11 of 19 and about 65% of the roughly 34 fell within the top 5%. Reactivity of ex vivo clonotypes was inferred only by matching nucleotide sequences to CFSE-low cultures from the same donors.

The ex vivo total memory CD4+ samples were sequenced at deep level, which gave a detection sensitivity of one cell in 200,000. Genomic DNA was extracted from cell pellets with the QIAamp DNA Micro Kit, and its quantity and purity were checked by spectrophotometry. TCR Vbeta CDR3 regions were amplified with the immunoSEQ multiplex PCR assay. The Illumina HiSeq platform was used to sequence the amplicons. Each retrieved sequence was 87 nucleotides long and included the CDR3 region. As for how the authors treated the data: A clonotype was defined as a unique productive TCR Vbeta nucleotide sequence, quantified by productive template frequency from ImmunoSEQ Analyzer V3.0. Expanded clonotypes were defined by a threshold at the top 5th percentile of each frequency-ranked repertoire. Repertoire overlap was computed as Chao-Jaccard with the R package fossil and visualized by nonmetric multidimensional scaling with the R package MASS. Here the immuneACCESS table is served through TCRdb, limited to in-frame sequences with V and J called. Missing clones are a known gap in these copies; in checked studies unresolved V genes cover under half, and the rest lacks a known reason. Clonal size and the V and J genes are those of that table, whereas D and trimming came from the DNA. The sample has 27,000 or so clones on record, approximately 82% of them singletons. 1.5% to 2% of the sample lies in the top ten.

The receptor was isolated from a human donor in good health. In this chain, TRBV28 is recombined with TRBJ2-3; no D segment can be confidently identified. The specimen was memory CD4+ T cells from blood. Taken with the paper, the label for cell subset or site translates to: total memory CD4 T cells sorted directly ex vivo, unstimulated. The DNA is TGTGCCAGCAGTGCCTCGCGAGTTTCAGATACGCAGTATTTT. This translates into CASSASRVSDTQYF.